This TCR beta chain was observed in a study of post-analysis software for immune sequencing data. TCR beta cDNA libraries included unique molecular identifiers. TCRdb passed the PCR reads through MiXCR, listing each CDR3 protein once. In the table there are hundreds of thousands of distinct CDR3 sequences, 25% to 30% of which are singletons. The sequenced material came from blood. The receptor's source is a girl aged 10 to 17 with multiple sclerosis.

As DNA, the CDR3 is TGCGCCAGCAGCTCGCCGGGCCGCGTCAAGGAGTACGAGCAGTACTTC. It specifies CASSSPGRVKEYEQYF. The chain is built from TRBV5-1 and TRBJ2-7, with no clear D. The V end lost 3 bases, the J end lost 4 bases, and 20 bases lay between the germline ends. Per the germline V gene, CDR1 is SGHRS and CDR2 is YFSETQ. The CDR3 is made up of 16 amino acids.